This T cell receptor (beta chain) was captured in a study of early T cells in non-severe SARS-CoV-2 infection. Study information: The sequenced material was bulk RNA from unsorted whole blood, and its chains were unpaired.

On this clonotype: Its target is unknown.

General observations from the study: VDJdb matching skewed toward anti-spike CD8 responses, missing private and CD4 specificities.

Researchers attached unique molecular identifiers to individual cDNA molecules. TCRdb itself ran the 5' RACE reads through MiXCR, one entry per CDR3 protein. Of about 64,000 distinct CDR3 sequences detected, around 20% appear once; the ten largest clones hold 15% to 20%. Germline loops: CDR1 SQVTM, CDR2 ANQGSEA. The CDR3 sequence is 13 residues long. V was clipped by 7 bases and J by 3 bases, with 13 bases between them. The chain has TRBV29-1 and TRBJ2-1; weak D call: TRBD1 (6 bases). The sequence was collected from an adult who was a healthcare worker with PCR-confirmed SARS-CoV-2 infection or an uninfected control (not recorded which). The sample in question was whole blood, obtained at baseline. Written as DNA, the CDR3 is TGCAGCGCCCCGGGGACACTCTACAATGAGCAGTTCTTC. This codes for CSAPGTLYNEQFF.